Below are 28 T cell receptor beta chains sequenced from a single sample in a study of T cell responses to AZD1222 COVID-19 vaccine. Generated by immunoSEQ multiplex PCR, the TCRdb table keeps only in-frame clones and is missing some. The sample has 100,000 to 150,000 clones, around 84% seen once. Sequencing was performed on peripheral blood, taken on day 0 of AZD1222 vaccination. The receptors originated from an adult in good health.

The chain recombines TRBV2 with TRBJ1-1; possibly TRBD1 for D (5 bases). CDR3 length equals 15 residues. Trimming took 6 bases from V and 3 from J, leaving 17 bases between them. Germline values: CDR1 SNHLY, CDR2 FYNNEI. CDR3 sequence: CASSAPGARDTEAFF. CDR3 coding DNA: TGTGCCAGCAGCGCCCCCGGGGCTCGGGACACTGAAGCTTTCTTT. The whole variable domain, remainder taken from reference TRBV2 and TRBJ1-1, is EPEVTQTPSHQVTQMGQEVILRCVPISNHLYFYWYRQILGQKVEFLVSFYNNEISEKSEIFDDQFSVERPDGSNFTLKIRSTKLEDSAMYFCASSAPGARDTEAFFGQGTRLTVV.

The V and J genes are TRBV28 and TRBJ1-6; maybe TRBD1 (5 bases). This CDR3 is 16 amino acids long. CDR1 is MDHEN and CDR2 is SYDVKM in the germline V gene. Trimming removed 4 bases at V and 5 bases at J, with 15 bases between. The CDR3: CASSSPSGGDNSPLHF. CDR3 in DNA: TGTGCCAGCAGTTCACCCTCTGGGGGGGATAATTCACCCCTCCACTTT.

This clone was found once. The rearrangement joins TRBV21-1 to TRBJ2-7; no DNA check was done on the table's D call, TRBD1. TRBV21-1 is deemed a pseudogene. The CDR3 length is 15 residues. In DNA, the CDR3 is TGTGCCAGCAGCCCCCGGGACAGGGAGGGGAACGAGCAGTACTTC. Translation gives CASSPRDREGNEQYF.

J is TRBJ1-2 and V is TRBV6-2 or TRBV6-3; 7 bases map to TRBD1. CDR1 MNHEY and CDR2 SVGEGT come from the germline V gene. Trimming removed 5 bases from V and 4 bases from J; junction bases left unmatched: 7. The CDR3 is 14 residues long. The CDR3 loop is CASSNRQGGYGYTF. In DNA form, the CDR3 reads TGTGCCAGCAGTAACCGACAGGGAGGCTATGGCTACACCTTC.

The rearrangement links TRBV4-1 to TRBJ1-6; the D is unclear. In germline, CDR1 is MGHRA, CDR2 YSYEKL. The CDR3 extends over 15 amino acids. V dropped 6 bases and J dropped 0 bases, with 9 bases sitting between them. The CDR3 sequence: CASRFGSSYNSPLHF. CDR3 in DNA: TGCGCCAGCAGATTCGGGAGCTCCTATAATTCACCCCTCCACTTT.

DNA of the CDR3: TGTGCCAGCAGTTCGGGACAGGGACAGCCCCAGCATTTT. It is translated as CASSSGQGQPQHF. This chain connects TRBV28 to TRBJ1-5; 9 positions match TRBD1. Germline loops: CDR1 MDHEN, CDR2 SYDVKM. The trim removed 4 bases at V and 7 bases at J, leaving 2 bases unmatched. This CDR3 region has 13 residues.

J is TRBJ2-2 and V is TRBV9; a weak D match, TRBD2 (5 bases). The CDR3 consists of 13 residues. CDR1 and CDR2 (germline): SGDLS, YYNGEE. Trimming took off 0 bases at V and 7 bases at J, with 7 bases between the two ends. Here the CDR3 DNA reads TGTGCCAGCAGCGTAGCCGGGAACGGGGAGCTGTTTTTT. As protein: CASSVAGNGELFF.

As regards this clone: One end of the junction does not line up with germline, which may come from a read error. The CDR3 is CASSPHGSYNIEAFF. The CDR3 region has the DNA TGTGCCAGCAGCCCACACGGGTCCTACAACATTGAAGCTTTCTTT. The rearrangement links TRBV6-2 or TRBV6-3 to TRBJ1-1; D is unresolved. The CDR3 spans 15 residues. Germline V gene lookup returns CDR1 MNHEY and CDR2 SVGEGT.

The chain joins TRBV6-4 to TRBJ2-5; TRBD2 matches at 13 bases. CDR1 and CDR2 (germline): MRHNA, SNTAGT. V gave up 7 bases and J gave up 2 bases; unmatched junction bases: 4. The CDR3 is 15 residues long. The CDR3 coding sequence is TGTGCCAGCACTTGGACTAGCGGGGGACAAGAGACCCAGTACTTC. Translating gives CASTWTSGGQETQYF.

The CDR3 DNA is TGTGCCACCAGCCCTGCCAGGGGAGTGGGCGAGCAGTACTTC. This gives the protein CATSPARGVGEQYF. The J gene is TRBJ2-7, the V gene TRBV15; D possibly corresponds to TRBD1 (6 bases). V dropped 5 bases and J dropped 6 bases, with 17 bases sitting between them. The germline CDR1 and CDR2 sequences are LNHNV and YYDKDF (reference sequence). The CDR3 has 14 amino acids. Full variable domain (rest looked up from reference TRBV15 and TRBJ2-7): DAMVIQNPRYQVTQFGKPVTLSCSQTLNHNVMYWYQQKSSQAPKLLFHYYDKDFNNEADTPDNFQSRRPNTSFCFLDIRSPGLGDTAMYLCATSPARGVGEQYFGPGTRLTVT.

This clone came up a few times. The V call is TRBV18, the J call TRBJ2-2; 8 nucleotides align to TRBD1. CDR3 length: 17 residues. Germline loops: CDR1 KGHSH, CDR2 LQKENI. V trimming: 0 bases; J trimming: 5 bases; junction bases outside the gene matches: 8. The CDR3 protein is CASSPPKRQGWTGELFF. As DNA, the CDR3 is TGTGCCAGCTCACCACCGAAGAGACAGGGGTGGACCGGGGAGCTGTTTTTT.

V gene TRBV6-1 combines with J gene TRBJ2-7, with 8 bases aligning to TRBD1. CDR3 length: 15 residues. CDR1 and CDR2 from the germline V gene are MNHNS and SASEGT. V was pared by 2 bases and J by 4 bases, with 7 bases of the junction left unmatched. DNA of the CDR3: TGTGCCAGCAGTGAACGACAGGGGCGCCCTTACGAGCAGTACTTC. This encodes CASSERQGRPYEQYF.

This clone was detected a few times. The same CDR3 arises from other DNA sequences in this sample as well. The chain employs TRBV4-3 and TRBJ2-5, with 9 bases identical to TRBD2. Germline V gene lookup returns CDR1 LGHNA and CDR2 YSLEER. The CDR3 consists of 15 residues. Trimming cost V 11 bases and J 2 bases; bases outside gene matches: 12. In DNA, the CDR3 is TGCGCCTCCCGACTTGGACTAGCGTCGCAAGAGACCCAGTACTTC. It specifies CASRLGLASQETQYF.

The J gene is TRBJ1-1, the V gene TRBV6-2 or TRBV6-3, with D maybe TRBD1 (6 bases). CDR3 length equals 14 residues. Trimming took 4 bases from V and 1 from J, leaving 10 bases between them. In germline, CDR1 is MNHEY, CDR2 SVGEGT. This chain's CDR3 is CASSSMGQNTEAFF. CDR3 in DNA: TGTGCCAGCAGTTCAATGGGACAGAACACTGAAGCTTTCTTT.

The chain recombines TRBV28 with TRBJ2-7; 9 nucleotides match TRBD1. The CDR3 sequence is 14 residues long. The germline CDR1 and CDR2 sequences are MDHEN and SYDVKM. The J segment lost 6 bases and the V segment lost 9 bases, leaving 12 bases of the junction unmatched. In DNA, the CDR3 is TGTGCCAGTTGTACTCCGGGACAGGGCCCCGAGCAGTACTTC. This sequence encodes CASCTPGQGPEQYF.

The rearrangement links TRBV2 to TRBJ2-6; 7 nucleotides match TRBD2. This CDR3 region has 21 residues. The germline V gene has CDR1 SNHLY and CDR2 FYNNEI. V shed 7 bases, J shed 0 bases, and the junction held 21 bases outside the gene matches. The CDR3 DNA reads TGTGCCAGCACCCCCTGGGAGGGAACACCCTGGGAGAGCTCTGGGGCCAACGTCCTGACTTTC. It codes for CASTPWEGTPWESSGANVLTF.

The chain carries TRBV5-1 and TRBJ2-1, with TRBD2 matching over 8 bases. Trimming at V came to 0 bases and at J to 7 bases, leaving 12 bases not matched to a gene. Germline V gives CDR1 SGHRS, CDR2 YFSETQ. The CDR3 has 17 residues. The CDR3, as DNA: TGCGCCAGCAGCTTGGCCCACGGGGGGGGGCTTCGTAATGAGCAGTTCTTC. This encodes CASSLAHGGGLRNEQFF.

The chain joins TRBV3-1 (or the pseudogene TRBV3-2) to TRBJ2-5; the D gene is possibly TRBD2 (5 bases). V was cut by 2 bases and J by 5 bases, with 15 bases left in between. Germline CDR1 reads LGHDT; CDR2 reads YNNKEL (reference sequence). CDR3 length: 15 residues. The CDR3 region is CASSQRTGRGETQYF. Written as DNA, the CDR3 is TGTGCCAGCAGCCAAAGGACTGGGAGAGGGGAGACCCAGTACTTC.

This clone was seen only a few times. The rearrangement links TRBV3-1 (or the pseudogene TRBV3-2) to TRBJ1-3; D may be TRBD1 (5 bases). Germline V gives CDR1 LGHDT, CDR2 YNNKEL (reference sequence). V was shortened by 4 bases and J by 0 bases, with 13 bases between the two germline ends. This CDR3 comprises 16 residues. The CDR3 region has the DNA TGTGCCAGCAGCCTCCGGGGGAGGAGCTCTGGAAACACCATATATTTT. The encoded protein is CASSLRGRSSGNTIYF.

The chain employs TRBV10-3 and TRBJ2-7, with TRBD2 matching 8 bases. This CDR3 comprises 14 residues. The V and J ends lost 10 bases and 2 bases, in that order; junction bases with no gene match: 10. Per germline, CDR1 ENHRY and CDR2 SYGVKD. The CDR3 here is CASGREAGAYEQYF. In DNA form, the CDR3 reads TGTGCCAGCGGACGGGAAGCGGGGGCCTACGAGCAGTACTTC.

The gene calls are TRBV28 and TRBJ2-7; 11 nucleotides line up with TRBD1. Germline V CDR1 and CDR2: MDHEN, SYDVKM. V was clipped by 2 bases and J by 3 bases; unmatched bases: 3. This CDR3 contains 15 residues. CDR3 amino acids: CASSLGGTGGYEQYF. CDR3 DNA: TGTGCCAGCAGTTTAGGTGGGACAGGGGGCTACGAGCAGTACTTC. Filled out from reference TRBV28 and TRBJ2-7, the complete variable domain reads DVKVTQSSRYLVKRTGEKVFLECVQDMDHENMFWYRQDPGLGLRLIYFSYDVKMKEKGDIPEGYSVSREKKERFSLILESASTNQTSMYLCASSLGGTGGYEQYFGPGTRLTVT.

This clone has a handful of counts. The chain employs TRBV14 and TRBJ2-7, with D possibly matching TRBD2 (6 bases). The germline V gene encodes CDR1 SGHDN and CDR2 FVKESK. V lost 0 bases and J lost 1, with 16 bases in between. The CDR3 covers 17 residues. CDR3 DNA: TGTGCCAGCAGCCAAGACGTAATCGGGGAGGATTCCTACGAGCAGTACTTC. This sequence encodes CASSQDVIGEDSYEQYF.

The rearrangement links TRBV5-8 to TRBJ1-1; D gene unclear. The germline gives CDR1 SGHTS, CDR2 YDEGEE. This CDR3 contains 15 residues. Trimming took off 0 bases at V and 3 bases at J, with 12 bases between the two ends. CDR3 sequence (DNA): TGTGCCAGCAGCTTGGCCTTAAGTGGGGACACTGAAGCTTTCTTT. The encoded protein is CASSLALSGDTEAFF.

The rearrangement uses TRBV5-1 and TRBJ2-5, with D possibly TRBD2 on 6 matching bases. Germline loops: CDR1 SGHRS, CDR2 YFSETQ. The CDR3 is 14 amino acids. The V and J ends lost 4 bases and 5 bases respectively, with 15 bases between them. DNA for the CDR3: TGCGCCAGCAGCCCCGGGACTGCGGGTGAGACCCAGTACTTC. Encoded protein: CASSPGTAGETQYF.

V gene TRBV2 combines with J gene TRBJ1-2; 7 positions match TRBD1. Germline V CDR1 and CDR2: SNHLY, FYNNEI. The V segment lost 3 bases and the J segment 8 bases; nucleotides outside the gene matches: 12. CDR3 size: 15 residues. CDR3 sequence (DNA): TGTGCCAGCAGTGACTTGGCGACAGGGAATGGCGGCTACACCTTC. It specifies CASSDLATGNGGYTF.

The chain is built from TRBV6-5 and TRBJ1-3, with TRBD1 matching 8 bases. Per the germline V gene, CDR1 is MNHEY and CDR2 is SVGAGI. V trimming: 5 bases; J trimming: 0 bases; junction bases outside the gene matches: 3. This CDR3 has 15 amino acids. CDR3 nucleotide sequence: TGTGCCAGCAGTACAACAGGGGGCTCTGGAAACACCATATATTTT. Translation gives CASSTTGGSGNTIYF.

The chain links TRBV6-2 or TRBV6-3 to TRBJ1-1, with D maybe TRBD1 (5 bases). This CDR3 is 16 amino acids long. The germline V and J ends were trimmed by 5 bases and 1 base, with 17 bases remaining between them. Germline V gives CDR1 MNHEY, CDR2 SVGEGT. DNA of the CDR3: TGTGCCAGCAGTCGTAGGACACTACCAGAGAACACTGAAGCTTTCTTT. Translating gives CASSRRTLPENTEAFF.

The count of this clone is one. The J gene is TRBJ2-7, the V gene TRBV18; D is uncertain. CDR3 length: 12 residues. CDR1 and CDR2 from the germline V gene are KGHSH and LQKENI. Trimming shortened V by 6 bases and J by 0 bases, and 6 bases separated the two germline ends. The chain's CDR3 is CASSLSSYEQYF. CDR3 in DNA: TGTGCCAGCTCCCTCAGCTCCTACGAGCAGTACTTC.